A selection of T cell receptor beta chains follows, all from one sample in a study of T cell repertoires in cytomegalovirus infection. The antigens for these receptors are not known. TCRdb re-called the reads through MiXCR, storing one row per CDR3 protein. The data contain approximately 390,000 distinct CDR3 sequences, about 34% of them singletons. The sequencing here drew on cultured PBMCs, taken from culture after CMV antigen stimulation. These receptors all stem from a human donor in good health (CMV status not recorded). Some clones in this sample may be carry-over from other donors' samples. Each CDR3 is given with its conserved first and last residue. Each record gives: CDR3 length, J gene, D gene, clone size, V gene, CDR3 DNA, CDR3 protein. A D gene is named only where the DNA matches it firmly. Part of the rows lack a size; the others show once, few, many or a class for expanded clones.

>15|TRBJ2-5|TRBD1|-|TRBV6-2/TRBV6-3
TGTGCCAGCAGTTGGCCGGGACAGGGTCAAGAGACCCAGTACTTC
CASSWPGQGQETQYF
>12|TRBJ1-2|-|-|TRBV10-3
TGTGCCATCAGTGAAATTGGCGGGGCTATCACCTTC
CAISEIGGAITF
>15|TRBJ2-3|TRBD2|-|TRBV20-1
TGCAGTGCTGCCCCGGGGGGGAGGGCATTAGATACGCAGTATTTT
CSAAPGGRALDTQYF
>15|TRBJ2-2|-|once|TRBV6-2/TRBV6-3
TGTGCCAGCAGTTGGCAGGGGCTAATGACCGGGGAGCTGTTTTTT
CASSWQGLMTGELFF
>14|TRBJ1-6|-|few|TRBV7-8
TGTGCCAGCAGCCCAAGGACCTCGGGATCACCCCTCCACTTT
CASSPRTSGSPLHF
>15|TRBJ2-7|TRBD1|few|TRBV6-2/TRBV6-3
TGTGCCAGCAGACGTCCCGGGACAGGGGACCACGAGCAGTACTTC
CASRRPGTGDHEQYF
>12|TRBJ2-5|-|-|TRBV6-2/TRBV6-3
TGTGCCAGCAGAAGCGGCGGAGAGACCCAGTACTTC
CASRSGGETQYF
>15|TRBJ2-4|-|few|TRBV7-2
TGTGCCAGCAGGCAAGACCCAGGTGGTGAAAACATTCAGTACTTC
CASRQDPGGENIQYF
>15|TRBJ1-5|-|-|TRBV6-5
TGTGCCAGCAGTTTCCGAGGGGGGGTACATCAGCCCCAGCATTTT
CASSFRGGVHQPQHF
>16|TRBJ1-1|-|few|TRBV12-3/TRBV12-4
TGTGCCAGCAGCCCCACCGGGTCAAAAGGGAACACTGAAGCTTTCTTT
CASSPTGSKGNTEAFF